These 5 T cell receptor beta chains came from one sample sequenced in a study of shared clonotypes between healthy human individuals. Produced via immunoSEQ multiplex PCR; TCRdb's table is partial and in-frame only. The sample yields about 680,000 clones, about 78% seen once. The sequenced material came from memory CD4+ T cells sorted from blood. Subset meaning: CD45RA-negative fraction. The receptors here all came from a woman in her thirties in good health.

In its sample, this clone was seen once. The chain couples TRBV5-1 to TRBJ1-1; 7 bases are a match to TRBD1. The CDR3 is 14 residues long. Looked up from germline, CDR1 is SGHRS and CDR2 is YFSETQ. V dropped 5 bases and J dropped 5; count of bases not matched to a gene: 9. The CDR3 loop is CASRTRQGETEAFF. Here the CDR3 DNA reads TGCGCCAGCAGGACTAGACAGGGCGAGACTGAAGCTTTCTTT. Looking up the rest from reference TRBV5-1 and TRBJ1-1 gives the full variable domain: KAGVTQTPRYLIKTRGQQVTLSCSPISGHRSVSWYQQTPGQGLQFLFEYFSETQRNKGNFPGRFSGRQFSNSRSEMNVSTLELGDSALYLCASRTRQGETEAFFGQGTRLTVV.

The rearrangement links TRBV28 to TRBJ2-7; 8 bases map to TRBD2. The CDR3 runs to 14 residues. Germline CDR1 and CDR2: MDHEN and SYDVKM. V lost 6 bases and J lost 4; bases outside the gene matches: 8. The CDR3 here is CASSLSGSLYEQYF. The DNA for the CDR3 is TGTGCCAGCAGCTTAAGCGGGAGCCTATACGAGCAGTACTTC. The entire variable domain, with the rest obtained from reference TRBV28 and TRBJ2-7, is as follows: DVKVTQSSRYLVKRTGEKVFLECVQDMDHENMFWYRQDPGLGLRLIYFSYDVKMKEKGDIPEGYSVSREKKERFSLILESASTNQTSMYLCASSLSGSLYEQYFGPGTRLTVT.

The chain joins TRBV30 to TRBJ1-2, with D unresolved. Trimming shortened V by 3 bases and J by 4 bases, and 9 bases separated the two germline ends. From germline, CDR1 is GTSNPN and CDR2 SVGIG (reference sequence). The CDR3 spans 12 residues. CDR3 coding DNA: TGTGCCTGGAGACGCACAGTCTATGGCTACACCTTC. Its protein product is CAWRRTVYGYTF.

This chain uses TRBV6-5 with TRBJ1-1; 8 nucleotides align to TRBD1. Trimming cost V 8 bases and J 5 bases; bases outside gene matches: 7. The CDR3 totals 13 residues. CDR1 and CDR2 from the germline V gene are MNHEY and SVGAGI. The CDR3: CASRNRGLTEAFF. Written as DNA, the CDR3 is TGTGCCAGCCGAAACAGGGGGTTAACTGAAGCTTTCTTT.

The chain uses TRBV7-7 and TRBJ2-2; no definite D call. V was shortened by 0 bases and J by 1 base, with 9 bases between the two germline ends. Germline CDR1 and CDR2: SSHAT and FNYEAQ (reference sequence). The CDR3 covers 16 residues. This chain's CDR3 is CASSLATSMNTGELFF. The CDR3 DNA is TGTGCCAGCAGCTTAGCCACGAGTATGAACACCGGGGAGCTGTTTTTT.